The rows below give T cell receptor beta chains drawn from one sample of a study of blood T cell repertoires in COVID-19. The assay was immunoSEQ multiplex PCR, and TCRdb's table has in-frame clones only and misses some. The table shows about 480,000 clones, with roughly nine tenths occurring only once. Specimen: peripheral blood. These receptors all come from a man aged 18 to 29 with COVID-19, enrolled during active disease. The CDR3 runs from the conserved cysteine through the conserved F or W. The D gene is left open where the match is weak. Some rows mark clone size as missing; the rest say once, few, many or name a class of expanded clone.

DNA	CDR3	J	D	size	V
TGTGCCAGCAGCTCCCCCCCCATACATAACTATGGCTACACCTTC	CASSSPPIHNYGYTF	TRBJ1-2	NA	NA	TRBV7-2
TGTGCCAGCAGTTCTCTTCAGGGGGCTTACAATGAGCAGTTCTTC	CASSSLQGAYNEQFF	TRBJ2-1	TRBD1	NA	TRBV6-1
TGTGCCAGCAGCCAAGGACAGGGAGGACAGCCCCAGCATTTT	CASSQGQGGQPQHF	TRBJ1-5	TRBD1	few	TRBV3-1/TRBV3-2
TGCGCCAGCAGCTCCCTCGGACAGAACATGAACACTGAAGCTTTCTTT	CASSSLGQNMNTEAFF	TRBJ1-1	NA	NA	TRBV5-1
TGTGCCAGCAGTTTCAGGGCTAACACCATATATTTT	CASSFRANTIYF	TRBJ1-3	NA	many	TRBV6-2/TRBV6-3
TGCGCCAGCAGCCCGGGACTAGTAGGCCTCACAGATACGCAGTATTTT	CASSPGLVGLTDTQYF	TRBJ2-3	TRBD2	once	TRBV5-1
TGTGCCAGCAGCCAAGCGAATACCGGGACAGGTACCTACGAGCAGTACTTC	CASSQANTGTGTYEQYF	TRBJ2-7	TRBD1	NA	TRBV5-5
TGTGCCAGCAGCCCGACAGGGGTGGAGACCCAGTACTTC	CASSPTGVETQYF	TRBJ2-5	TRBD1	once	TRBV7-9
TGTGCCAGCAGCTTAGTAGGGGGCGCGGAGACACCCTACACCTTC	CASSLVGGAETPYTF	TRBJ1-2	TRBD1	few	TRBV7-9
TGTGCCAGCAGCTTAAGAAGTCAGACCGGGCCGGGAAAAGAGACCCAGTACTTC	CASSLRSQTGPGKETQYF	TRBJ2-5	NA	NA	TRBV7-8
TGTGCCAGCAGCTTTACCCGGAGCACAGATACGCAGTATTTT	CASSFTRSTDTQYF	TRBJ2-3	NA	NA	TRBV7-2
TGTGCCAGCAGTACAGGGGGGACAGGGATGAATGAGCAGTTCTTC	CASSTGGTGMNEQFF	TRBJ2-1	TRBD1	NA	TRBV6-6
TGTGCCAGTAGTATTCCAGGTTCCTACAATGAGCAGTTCTTC	CASSIPGSYNEQFF	TRBJ2-1	NA	once	TRBV19
TGTGCCAGCAGCCCCCCCAGTTACGAGCAGTACTTC	CASSPPSYEQYF	TRBJ2-7	NA	NA	TRBV3-1/TRBV3-2
TGTGCCAGCAGTAGTAGCGGGGTCGTTTCCTACGAGCAGTACTTC	CASSSSGVVSYEQYF	TRBJ2-7	TRBD2	NA	TRBV2
TGTGCCAGCAGCCCCCTGAGCGGGGGGGCAGAGACCCAGTACTTC	CASSPLSGGAETQYF	TRBJ2-5	TRBD2	once	TRBV5-4
TGTGCCAGCAGTAGGGGGCAGGGCGGCTACACCTTC	CASSRGQGGYTF	TRBJ1-2	TRBD1	NA	TRBV2
TGTGCCAGCAGCCCGCGACAGGGGGCTCGTGGCTACACCTTC	CASSPRQGARGYTF	TRBJ1-2	TRBD1	NA	TRBV9
TGTGCCAGCAGCGTGGTCGGGACTTTTGCTAGAGGCTACACCTTC	CASSVVGTFARGYTF	TRBJ1-2	NA	NA	TRBV13
TGTGCCAGCAGTGTTTTGGTAGCGGGAAGTGGGGCCAACGTCCTGACTTTC	CASSVLVAGSGANVLTF	TRBJ2-6	TRBD2	NA	TRBV2
TGTGCCAGTAGTATTACGGCGGGCGCAGGCTACGAGCAGTACTTC	CASSITAGAGYEQYF	TRBJ2-7	NA	NA	TRBV19
TGTGCCAGCAGTTTATTTAGCGGGTACGAGCAGTACTTC	CASSLFSGYEQYF	TRBJ2-7	TRBD2	few	TRBV27
TGTGCCAGCAGCGTGGCAAACACTGAAGCTTTCTTT	CASSVANTEAFF	TRBJ1-1	NA	NA	TRBV7-9
TGTGCCAGCAGCCCCTTCCGATCACTAGATTCACCCCTCCACTTT	CASSPFRSLDSPLHF	TRBJ1-6	NA	NA	TRBV28
TGTGCCTGGAGGGGGGACAAACCGGGACTAGCGGGAGGCACCACCGGGGAGCTGTTTTTT	CAWRGDKPGLAGGTTGELFF	TRBJ2-2	TRBD2	NA	TRBV30
TGTGCCAGCAGTGAATCGGGAGGAATGAACACTGAAGCTTTCTTT	CASSESGGMNTEAFF	TRBJ1-1	NA	NA	TRBV25-1
TGTGCCAGCAGCCTCCGCCGGACAGGGAGCTCCTACGAGCAGTACTTC	CASSLRRTGSSYEQYF	TRBJ2-7	TRBD1	NA	TRBV5-6
TGTGCCAGCGGGGGGAGACAGGGTAGCTATCAGCCCCAGCATTTT	CASGGRQGSYQPQHF	TRBJ1-5	TRBD1	NA	TRBV2
TGTGCCACCGAAGGGGGCACTGAAGCTTTCTTT	CATEGGTEAFF	TRBJ1-1	NA	NA	TRBV2
TGCGCCAGCAGCTTAGCGCTGGCTAGCGGCGATATAAAAGAGACCCAGTACTTC	CASSLALASGDIKETQYF	TRBJ2-5	TRBD2	few	TRBV5-1
TGTGCCACCAGTGATTTTCGGCGGGAGGGCGCAGAGACCCAGTACTTC	CATSDFRREGAETQYF	TRBJ2-5	TRBD2	once	TRBV24-1
TGCGCCAGCGGACCGTCACAGGGAATTCTTGCCTACGAGCAGTACTTC	CASGPSQGILAYEQYF	TRBJ2-7	NA	NA	TRBV5-1
TGCGCCAGCAGCTTGTGGGCGGGAATTAACACCGGGGAGCTGTTTTTT	CASSLWAGINTGELFF	TRBJ2-2	NA	NA	TRBV5-1
TGTGCCAGCAGCAAGGGGACAGGGGGCGATCAGCCCCAGCATTTT	CASSKGTGGDQPQHF	TRBJ1-5	TRBD1	few	TRBV27
TGTGCCAGCACCACTACCCCTGGACAGCGCCTTTTTTTT	CASTTTPGQRLFF	TRBJ1-4	NA	NA	TRBV27
TGCAGTGCTAGTAGAGGGAGCTCCTATAATTCACCCCTCCACTTT	CSASRGSSYNSPLHF	TRBJ1-6	NA	NA	TRBV20-1
TGTGCCAGCGAAGACAGGGCAAATGAAAAACTGTTTTTT	CASEDRANEKLFF	TRBJ1-4	TRBD1	NA	TRBV6-5
TGTGCCAGCTCACCAGGGGGCTTACATGAGCAGTTCTTC	CASSPGGLHEQFF	TRBJ2-1	NA	NA	TRBV18
TGTGCCAGCAGTGTCCTAGCGGGAAGGGCAGATACGCAGTATTTT	CASSVLAGRADTQYF	TRBJ2-3	TRBD2	NA	TRBV2
TGTGCCAGCAGCCAACCGGGCTACGAGCAGTACTTC	CASSQPGYEQYF	TRBJ2-7	NA	NA	TRBV3-1/TRBV3-2
TGTGCCAGCAGCTCCGCGAGTAGCGGGAGTTTCAACGAGCAGTACTTC	CASSSASSGSFNEQYF	TRBJ2-7	TRBD2	NA	TRBV7-2